A selection of T cell receptor beta chains follows, all from one sample in a study of T cell repertoires in cytomegalovirus infection. TCRdb independently ran MiXCR on the reads; one entry per CDR3 protein. The sample shows some 700,000 distinct CDR3 sequences, 35% to 45% of them seen only once. Sequencing used PBMCs. The receptors shown here come from a human donor in good health (CMV status not recorded). Some clones in this sample may be carry-over from other donors' samples. CDR3s include the opening cysteine and the closing phenylalanine or tryptophan. A D gene is named only where the DNA matches it firmly. Only part of the rows carry a size: once, few, many, or a class if the clone is expanded.

>TRBJ1-2|NA|NA|TRBV7-9
CASSPRGLSPFGYGYTF
TGTGCCAGCAGCCCCCGGGGCCTCTCTCCATTTGGCTATGGCTACACCTTC
>TRBJ2-3|NA|TRBD2|TRBV7-2
CSSSRGLAGARDTQYF
TGTTCCAGCAGCCGGGGACTAGCGGGAGCTCGAGATACTCAGTATTTT
>TRBJ1-3|NA|NA|TRBV18
CASSPPSAGGNTIYF
TGTGCCAGCTCACCACCATCCGCCGGGGGAAACACCATATATTTT
>TRBJ2-1|few|TRBD2|TRBV12-3/TRBV12-4
CASSLPSGGTNEQFF
TGTGCCAGCAGTTTGCCCAGCGGGGGTACAAATGAGCAGTTCTTC
>TRBJ2-7|many|NA|TRBV7-9
CASSSLERYEQYF
TGTGCCAGCAGCTCCCTCGAAAGGTACGAGCAGTACTTC
>TRBJ2-1|NA|NA|TRBV19
CASSIDRRANEQFF
TGTGCCAGTAGTATAGACCGCAGAGCGAATGAGCAGTTCTTC
>TRBJ1-5|few|TRBD1|TRBV20-1
CPQYQGAWWRSNQPQHF
TGTCCCCAATATCAGGGGGCTTGGTGGAGGAGCAATCAGCCCCAGCATTTT
>TRBJ1-2|once|NA|TRBV2
CASSEGKPYTF
TGTGCCAGCAGTGAAGGGAAACCCTACACCTTC
>TRBJ1-6|NA|NA|TRBV7-3
CASSPRQDSYNSPLHF
TGTGCCAGCAGCCCACGACAGGACTCCTATAATTCACCCCTCCACTTT
>TRBJ2-3|few|NA|TRBV28
CASSPSYDWDTTDTQYF
TGTGCCAGCAGTCCAAGTTATGACTGGGATACAACAGATACGCAGTATTTT
>TRBJ2-5|few|TRBD1|TRBV12-3/TRBV12-4
CASSRQGKETQYF
TGTGCCAGCAGCCGACAGGGAAAAGAGACCCAGTACTTC
>TRBJ2-7|few|TRBD1|TRBV7-4
CASSLGVQGAYEQYF
TGTGCCAGCAGCTTAGGAGTACAGGGGGCCTACGAGCAGTACTTC
>TRBJ2-5|few|TRBD2|TRBV19
CASSPGTTLEETQYF
TGTGCCAGTAGCCCCGGGACTACGCTCGAAGAGACCCAGTACTTC
>TRBJ2-2|once|TRBD2|TRBV14
CASSPRGLAGGRRELFF
TGTGCCAGCAGCCCCCGGGGACTAGCGGGAGGAAGACGCGAGCTGTTTTTT
>TRBJ1-2|NA|NA|TRBV6-5
CASSYSRGSPYGYTF
TGTGCCAGCAGTTACTCGCGGGGGAGTCCCTATGGCTACACCTTC
>TRBJ1-2|few|NA|TRBV6-1
CASSELGRPNYGYTF
TGTGCCAGCAGTGAACTAGGGCGACCGAACTATGGCTACACCTTC
>TRBJ2-2|NA|TRBD2|TRBV28
CASSSMSGGITGELFF
TGTGCCAGCAGTTCCATGAGCGGGGGCATCACCGGGGAGCTGTTTTTT
>TRBJ2-1|NA|NA|TRBV7-8
CASSVAPEIGNEQFF
TGTGCCAGCAGCGTGGCCCCCGAGATTGGCAATGAGCAGTTCTTC
>TRBJ2-1|few|TRBD2|TRBV4-1
CASSRYGYGLANVNEQFF
TGCGCCAGCAGCCGCTATGGGTACGGACTAGCGAATGTCAATGAGCAGTTCTTC
>TRBJ1-1|NA|NA|TRBV19
CASTPRGNTEAFF
TGTGCCAGTACTCCCCGAGGGAACACTGAAGCTTTCTTT
>TRBJ1-1|few|NA|TRBV28
CASTLPLIFGDNTEAFF
TGTGCCAGCACCCTACCTCTCATTTTTGGGGATAACACTGAAGCTTTCTTT
>TRBJ1-6|few|TRBD1|TRBV10-3
CAISGEQGNSPLHF
TGTGCCATCAGCGGGGAACAGGGGAATTCACCCCTCCACTTT
>TRBJ2-3|once|NA|TRBV7-6
CASSLGEGSDTQYF
TGTGCTAGCAGCTTGGGAGAAGGATCAGATACGCAGTATTTT
>TRBJ2-1|NA|TRBD1|TRBV7-8
CASSLERRDRRLDNEQFF
TGTGCCAGCAGCTTAGAAAGAAGGGACAGAAGACTTGACAATGAGCAGTTCTTC
>TRBJ1-4|NA|NA|TRBV27
CASSLRGASEKLFF
TGTGCCAGCAGTTTAAGGGGGGCGAGTGAAAAACTGTTTTTT
>TRBJ1-5|few|NA|TRBV25-1
CASSESGWDASNQPQHF
TGTGCCAGCAGTGAATCTGGGTGGGATGCGTCAAATCAGCCCCAGCATTTT
>TRBJ2-3|few|NA|TRBV4-1
CASSQDRERTDTQYF
TGCGCCAGCAGCCAAGATCGGGAGCGAACAGATACGCAGTATTTT
>TRBJ2-2|NA|NA|TRBV27
CASSFNSAGELFF
TGTGCCAGCAGTTTTAACAGCGCCGGGGAGCTGTTTTTT
>TRBJ2-3|once|NA|TRBV29-1
CSVEDLLPAGGTYPSTDTQYF
TGCAGCGTTGAAGATCTTCTCCCAGCGGGCGGAACCTATCCTAGCACAGATACGCAGTATTTT
>TRBJ1-1|NA|TRBD1|TRBV4-3
CASSQGQGVMNTEAFF
TGCGCCAGCAGCCAAGGACAGGGAGTGATGAACACTGAAGCTTTCTTT
>TRBJ2-7|many|NA|TRBV7-2
CASSLAQHTVPYEQYF
TGTGCCAGCAGCTTAGCGCAGCATACGGTCCCGTACGAGCAGTACTTC
>TRBJ2-3|few|NA|TRBV5-6
CASSPYDTSTDTQYF
TGTGCCAGCAGCCCTTACGACACAAGCACAGATACGCAGTATTTT
>TRBJ1-1|NA|NA|TRBV5-1
CASSLALRGSQTEAFF
TGCGCCAGCAGCTTGGCCCTCCGGGGGTCGCAAACTGAAGCTTTCTTT
>TRBJ2-1|many|TRBD2|TRBV7-8
CASSFRSGSAYNEQFF
TGTGCCAGCAGCTTCCGGAGCGGGAGTGCCTACAATGAGCAGTTCTTC